These 3 T cell receptor beta chains were sequenced from one sample in a study of tumor T cells in aggressive B-cell lymphoma. Profiling relied on immunoSEQ multiplex PCR, and the TCRdb table lists in-frame clones only, not all of them. The sample consists of 9,900 or so clones, 80% to 95% of them appearing once. The specimen was tumor tissue. These receptors all stem from an adult with diffuse large B cell lymphoma.

For the CDR3, the DNA is TGTGCCAGTAGGGAAGGACAGGCTCTAAACACTGAAGCTTTCTTT. Translation: CASREGQALNTEAFF. This chain connects TRBV19 to TRBJ1-1, with TRBD1 matching over 7 bases. Per the germline V gene, CDR1 is LNHDA and CDR2 is SQIVND (reference sequence). The CDR3 covers 15 residues. With V trimmed by 6 bases and J by 2 bases, 9 bases remained unmatched. Based on the CDR3 plus reference TRBV19 and TRBJ1-1, the full variable domain is DGGITQSPKYLFRKEGQNVTLSCEQNLNHDAMYWYRQDPGQGLRLIYYSQIVNDFQKGDIAEGYSVSREKKESFPLTVTSAQKNPTAFYLCASREGQALNTEAFFGQGTRLTVV.

V usage is TRBV7-9 and J usage is TRBJ2-1, with TRBD2 as a possible D gene (5 bases). Trimming took 1 base from V and 4 from J, leaving 11 bases between them. The CDR3 is 15 amino acids. The V gene's germline CDR1 is SEHNR and CDR2 FQNEAQ (reference sequence). The CDR3 DNA follows: TGTGCCAGCAGCTTAGACGGCGGGCTTTACAATGAGCAGTTCTTC. Translation gives CASSLDGGLYNEQFF.

V is TRBV28 and J is TRBJ1-2; 9 bases line up with TRBD1. This CDR3 is 13 amino acids long. V was clipped by 8 bases and J by 3 bases; unmatched bases: 4. Germline V CDR1 and CDR2: MDHEN, SYDVKM. CDR3: CASLGQGHYGYTF. DNA of the CDR3: TGTGCCAGCCTGGGACAGGGACACTATGGCTACACCTTC.